The present entry profiles one T cell receptor (beta chain) with its context. This clone's antigen is unknown. It has no much larger one-base neighbor in the sample; base qualities were not kept. The entry originates in a study of cytomegalovirus exposure and HLA in healthy donors (dated by TCRdb to about 2017). Regarding the complete study: In an earlier analysis of 587 of the donors, about 270 Gb of sequence data and 95 million to 130 million unique TCR beta sequences from 150 million to 200 million T cells were reported. About 300 gigabases of sequencing data and roughly 90 million unique TCR sequences were included in an early release covering about 700 HLA-typed donors. Of the 300 to 500 genotyped donors, 81% were placed in the genetic ancestry cluster associated with self-reported Caucasian donors. The aim of the study was to test whether cataloging public T cell receptors could identify signatures of past pathogen exposure. The T cell repertoires of 550 to 850 subjects were profiled by immunosequencing and related to cytomegalovirus serostatus. Along with the roughly 610-subject first cohort, a separate validation cohort of 120 different subjects was used. High-throughput TCR immunosequencing, statistical association of individual TCRs with disease status, and machine learning were combined to predict cytomegalovirus infection status. A later analysis re-analyzed previously published TCR beta repertoires from 666 donors and added high-resolution HLA genotyping to study TCR occurrence patterns. Rather than drawing on any new phenotypic data, the later analysis identified candidate immune exposures from TCR beta sequences and the way those sequences occurred across donors. In an earlier analysis of 500 to 650 of the donors, high-throughput TCR beta sequencing was used to judge whether each TCR beta V gene segment behaved as functional or pseudogenic. Donor age, sex, ethnicity and CMV serostatus were compiled alongside the repertoire data. In a later genetic analysis, genome-wide SNP genotypes for about 65% of the roughly 700 donors were used, and that subset was treated as a discovery cohort. All discovery cohort repertoires had been generated using a single sequencing platform. HLA typing included class I and class II loci at four-digit resolution. Typing coverage varied by locus: about 629-640 donors for A, B, C, DRB1 and DQB1; approximately 520 for DQA1; over 600 for DPA1; 450 to 480 for DPB1. A handful of DR-DQ haplotypes were handled as single units for association and clustering because linkage in the cohort was strong. Among some 400 genotyped donors of the cohort, an average of roughly 230,000 unique TCR beta nucleotide sequences was sequenced per donor, of which about 19% were non-productive. The research as a whole found: Correlated functional status among segregating V segments might be attributable to linkage disequilibrium, but an unknown experimental factor could not be ruled out. A group of highly shared sequence variants was considered likely to be a technical artifact of the sequencing pipeline. In a later analysis, the rate of TCR association differed among HLA loci, with DRB1 alleles having the most associated TCRs and HLA-C alleles having the fewest. When HLA alleles, especially DR and DQ, strongly co-occurred, attributing TCR associations to individual alleles was difficult. In a later analysis, HLA-associated TCR beta chains showed more clonal expansion and lower generation probabilities than non-associated chains that were equally common. The only immune exposure information available for the cohort was CMV serostatus. Only TCR beta chains were sequenced in this cohort, and the absence of alpha or paired-chain data limited detectable features. The study gave a list of under 200 TCR beta chains associated with cytomegalovirus. An association between a missense DCLRE1C variant and V-gene and J-gene trimming of TCR beta chains was found in a later genetic analysis and replicated in an independent cohort. It was suggested by the authors that the approach could potentially be generalized to other disease states and immunological phenotypes. In a later genetic analysis, fewer N-insertions in productive TCRs were reported among donors in an Asian-associated ancestry cluster than the approximately 670-donor mean. Presence/absence analyses assumed roughly uniform sequencing depth across donors, an assumption that may not hold. In vitro tests confirmed that a few of the cytomegalovirus-associated TCR beta chains recognize cytomegalovirus antigens. Across donors, most TCR sequences were observed very rarely, whereas some public TCRs were present in many individuals. Because some donors lacked HLA typing at each locus, the association tests relied only on the typed subset. A later analysis reported that several top co-occurrence clusters appeared linked to parvovirus B19, influenza, CMV and Epstein-Barr virus. The classifier was reported to diagnose cytomegalovirus status with high specificity and sensitivity in both the original cohort and the validation cohort. A later analysis found that most CMV-associated TCR beta chains appeared HLA-restricted, with HLA associations seemingly driven largely by CMV exposure. At a false discovery rate of 0.05, a later analysis linked about 16,000 TCR beta sequences to specific HLA alleles. In an earlier analysis of under 600 of the donors, most TCR beta V segments were observed in productive rearrangements about 90% or about 30% of the time, broadly matching IMGT annotations. Some IMGT-functional V segments, including TRBV6-2 and TRBV6-3, could not be distinguished by the 87-base-pair reads and were therefore excluded. A further reported finding was that TCR beta sequences accurately predicted the HLA-A and HLA-B alleles for most subjects in the first cohort. Because counts were too low, seventeen rarely observed V segments, including chromosome 9 orphons, were excluded from the earlier analysis of around 590 of the donors.

Looking up the germline V gene yields CDR1 KGHSH and CDR2 LQKENI. Trimming removed 3 bases from V and 13 bases from J; the gene matches leave 14 bases unexplained. The CDR3 holds 15 amino acids from the cysteine to the phenylalanine. Just CDR3 DNA is preserved here, 45 bases in frame from base 1. In total, roughly 710 healthy bone marrow donors made up the cohort. At the time of sampling, every cohort member was nominally healthy, though immune exposures that went unrecorded were likely present. The donor was CMV seronegative and was included in the group of about 400 seronegative cohort members. A peripheral blood sample was collected from each donor, and TCR beta sequencing was performed on peripheral blood mononuclear cells. The Qiagen DNeasy Blood Extraction Kit was used to extract genomic DNA from the blood cell samples. Libraries were constructed by the immunoSEQ multiplex PCR assay. The multiplex PCR relied on a mix of 60 forward primers for TCR Vbeta segments and 13 reverse primers for TCR Jbeta segments. The CDR3 region of rearranged TCR beta genes was amplified from genomic DNA with a multiplex PCR assay. On the Illumina HiSeq System, the amplified TCR beta libraries were sequenced as 87-base-pair reads. The paper's data handling went like this. Across the 700 or so repertoires, a later analysis counted some 80 million unique TCR beta chains, approximately 12 million of which were shared by at least two donors. A nearest-neighbor algorithm error-corrected the raw reads and collapsed the reads into unique sequences, merging closely related sequences to remove PCR and sequencing errors. CDR3 sequences were aligned to IMGT reference sequences to assign V, D and J gene segments. For a sequence to be retained, at least a six-nucleotide match to both a V gene segment and a J gene segment was required. Rearrangements were called productive when the CDR3 lacked stop codons and stayed in frame with V and J; all others were non-productive. CDR3 was defined according to IMGT convention as the region running from the second conserved V-encoded cysteine to the conserved J-encoded phenylalanine. The earlier analysis of around 640 of the donors excluded sequences that lacked an unambiguous match to a single V gene segment. An earlier analysis of 500 to 600 of the donors classified V segments as functional when productive rearrangements were above 56.7% and as segregating when the standard deviation between donors was above 5%. A statistical classification framework was built for diagnosing cytomegalovirus status from the catalog of TCR beta chain sequences. A later analysis assigned V and J genes by comparing TCR nucleotide sequences with IMGT/GENE-DB human TR gene sequences. In a later analysis, CDR3 sequences and most-parsimonious VDJ recombination scenarios were assigned using the TCRdist pipeline. A later analysis defined each TCR beta chain by its CDR3 amino acid sequence plus V-gene family, and excluded reads lacking a unique V-gene family. A later analysis removed roughly 590 highly shared, low-generation-probability nucleotide sequences to deal with suspected cross-contamination and a sequencing artifact. In a later analysis, a clonal expansion index was calculated for each public chain from normalized within-repertoire ranks of inferred template counts. In a later analysis, generation probabilities were computed using a VDJ recombination model fitted to out-of-frame rearrangements, and the results were checked against IGoR. In a later analysis, TCR-TCR, TCR-HLA and TCR-CMV co-occurrence was scored with hypergeometric tests, and a repertoire-size bias correction was applied to TCR pairs. In a later analysis, false discovery rates were estimated by permuting HLA or CMV assignments 20 times. In a later analysis, co-occurring TCRs were grouped with DBSCAN, and TCRdist sequence similarity was added when clustering was performed within HLA-allele-positive subsets. Repertoires with fewer than 30,000 or more than 120,000 public chains were left out of co-occurrence clustering, as were about 5 repertoires with anomalous nucleotide sharing. Imported from immuneACCESS, the table was reduced by TCRdb to in-frame sequences with V and J called. These copies leave out some clones; in studies compared against another copy, an unresolved V gene accounts for under half, and the cause of the remainder is not known. V and J calls plus clone size are reproduced from that table; the DNA served to infer D and trimming. The sample includes roughly 100,000 clones, with roughly 83% observed a single time. Jointly, the top ten make up approximately 2.8% of the sample.

Recombination connected TRBV18 to TRBJ1-4, with 7 bases aligning to TRBD1. Material: PBMCs. The TCR comes from a man aged 35 to 55 in good health and CMV-seronegative. CDR3 reads: CASSPGTAGYGGLFF. The DNA sequence is given as TGTGCCAGCTCACCCGGGACAGCTGGATATGGGGGACTGTTTTTT.